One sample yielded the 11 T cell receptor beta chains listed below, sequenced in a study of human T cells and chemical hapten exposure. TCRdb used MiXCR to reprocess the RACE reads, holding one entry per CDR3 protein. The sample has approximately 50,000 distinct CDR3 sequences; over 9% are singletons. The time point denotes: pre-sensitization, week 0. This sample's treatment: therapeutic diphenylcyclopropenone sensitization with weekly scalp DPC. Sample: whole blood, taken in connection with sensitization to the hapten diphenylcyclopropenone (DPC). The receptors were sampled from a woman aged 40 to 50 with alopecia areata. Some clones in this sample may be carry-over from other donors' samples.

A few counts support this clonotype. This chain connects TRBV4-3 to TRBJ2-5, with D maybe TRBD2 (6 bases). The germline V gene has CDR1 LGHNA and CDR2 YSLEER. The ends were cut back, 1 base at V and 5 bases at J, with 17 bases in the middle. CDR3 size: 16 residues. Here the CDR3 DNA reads TGCGCCAGCAGCCAAGTGCGGGGCGGGCAAGGGGAGACCCAGTACTTC. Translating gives CASSQVRGGQGETQYF.

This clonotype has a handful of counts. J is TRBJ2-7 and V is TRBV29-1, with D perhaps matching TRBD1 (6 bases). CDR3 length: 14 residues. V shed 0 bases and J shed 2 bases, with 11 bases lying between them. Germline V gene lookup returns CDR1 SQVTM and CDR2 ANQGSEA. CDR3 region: CSVEDLTGTYEQYF. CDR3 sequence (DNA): TGCAGCGTTGAAGATTTGACAGGAACCTACGAGCAGTACTTC.

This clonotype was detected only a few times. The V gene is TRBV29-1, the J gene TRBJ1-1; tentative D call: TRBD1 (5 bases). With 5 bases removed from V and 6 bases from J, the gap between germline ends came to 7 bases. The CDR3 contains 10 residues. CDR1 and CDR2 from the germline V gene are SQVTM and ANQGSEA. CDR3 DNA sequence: TGCAGCGTTAAGACAGCTGAAGCTTTCTTT. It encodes CSVKTAEAFF.

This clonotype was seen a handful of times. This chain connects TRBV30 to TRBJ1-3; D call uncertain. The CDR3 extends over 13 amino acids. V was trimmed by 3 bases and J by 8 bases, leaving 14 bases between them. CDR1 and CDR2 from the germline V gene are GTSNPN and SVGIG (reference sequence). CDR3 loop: CAWRKVTGDTIYF. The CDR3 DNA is TGTGCCTGGAGGAAGGTGACCGGGGACACCATATATTTT.

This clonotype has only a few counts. CDR3 sequence: CASIRGQTGELFF. CDR3 coding DNA: TGTGCCAGCATCCGCGGACAAACCGGGGAGCTGTTTTTT. V and J are TRBV3-1 and TRBJ2-2; TRBD1 is a possible D gene (5 bases). Trimming pared 7 bases from V and 5 bases from J, leaving 11 bases between. The CDR3 loop spans 13 amino acids. In germline, CDR1 is LGHDT, CDR2 YNNKEL (reference sequence).

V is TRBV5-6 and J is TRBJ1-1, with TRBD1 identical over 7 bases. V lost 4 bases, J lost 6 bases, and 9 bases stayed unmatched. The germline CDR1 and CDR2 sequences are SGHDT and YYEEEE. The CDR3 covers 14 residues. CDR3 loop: CASSRKPTGPEAFF. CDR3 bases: TGTGCCAGCAGCCGCAAGCCGACAGGGCCTGAAGCTTTCTTT.

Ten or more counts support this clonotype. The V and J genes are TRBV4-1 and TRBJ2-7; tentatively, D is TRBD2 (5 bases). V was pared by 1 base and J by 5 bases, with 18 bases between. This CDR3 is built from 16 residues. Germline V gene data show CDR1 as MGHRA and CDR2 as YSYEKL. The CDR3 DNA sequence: TGCGCCAGCAGCCAAGTCGGGTTCCTAGCTTCGAACGAGCAGTACTTC. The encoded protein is CASSQVGFLASNEQYF.

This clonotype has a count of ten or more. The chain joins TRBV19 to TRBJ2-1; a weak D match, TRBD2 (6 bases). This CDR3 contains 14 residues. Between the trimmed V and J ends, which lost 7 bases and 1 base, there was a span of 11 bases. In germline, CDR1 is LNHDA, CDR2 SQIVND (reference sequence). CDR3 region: CASTPGVSYNEQFF. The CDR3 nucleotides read TGTGCCAGTACGCCGGGAGTATCCTACAATGAGCAGTTCTTC.

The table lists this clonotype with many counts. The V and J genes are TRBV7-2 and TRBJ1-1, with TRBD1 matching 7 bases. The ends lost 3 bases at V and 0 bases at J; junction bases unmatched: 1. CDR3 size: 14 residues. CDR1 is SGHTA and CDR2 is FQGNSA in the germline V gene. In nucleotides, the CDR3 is TGTGCCAGCAGCTTCACAGGGGTGAACACTGAAGCTTTCTTT. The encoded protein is CASSFTGVNTEAFF.

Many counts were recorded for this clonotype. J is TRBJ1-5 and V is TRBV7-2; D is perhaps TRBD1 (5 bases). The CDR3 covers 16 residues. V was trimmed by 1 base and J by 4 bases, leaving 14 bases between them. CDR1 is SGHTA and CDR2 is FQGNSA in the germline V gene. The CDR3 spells CASSLGTIVMNQPQHF. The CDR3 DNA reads TGTGCCAGCAGCTTAGGGACAATAGTCATGAATCAGCCCCAGCATTTT.

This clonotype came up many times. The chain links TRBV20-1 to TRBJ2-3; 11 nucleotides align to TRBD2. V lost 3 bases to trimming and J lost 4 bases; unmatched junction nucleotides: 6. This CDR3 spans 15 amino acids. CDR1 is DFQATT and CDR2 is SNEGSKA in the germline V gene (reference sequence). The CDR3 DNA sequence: TGCAGTGCTAGTACTAGCGGGGGATTTGCAGATACGCAGTATTTT. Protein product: CSASTSGGFADTQYF.